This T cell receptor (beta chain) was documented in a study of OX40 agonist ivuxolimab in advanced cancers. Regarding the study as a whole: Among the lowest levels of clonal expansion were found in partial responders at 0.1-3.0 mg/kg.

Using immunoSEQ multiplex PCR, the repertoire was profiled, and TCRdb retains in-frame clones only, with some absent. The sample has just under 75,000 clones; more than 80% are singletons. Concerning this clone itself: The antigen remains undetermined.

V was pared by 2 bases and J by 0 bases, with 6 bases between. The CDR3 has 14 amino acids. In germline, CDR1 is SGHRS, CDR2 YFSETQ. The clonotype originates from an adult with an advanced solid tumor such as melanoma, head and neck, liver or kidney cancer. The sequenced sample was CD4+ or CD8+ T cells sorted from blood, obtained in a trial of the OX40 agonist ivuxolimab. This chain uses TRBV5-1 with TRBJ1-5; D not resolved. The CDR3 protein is CASSFDGSNQPQHF. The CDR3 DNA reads TGCGCCAGCAGCTTCGACGGTAGCAATCAGCCCCAGCATTTT.